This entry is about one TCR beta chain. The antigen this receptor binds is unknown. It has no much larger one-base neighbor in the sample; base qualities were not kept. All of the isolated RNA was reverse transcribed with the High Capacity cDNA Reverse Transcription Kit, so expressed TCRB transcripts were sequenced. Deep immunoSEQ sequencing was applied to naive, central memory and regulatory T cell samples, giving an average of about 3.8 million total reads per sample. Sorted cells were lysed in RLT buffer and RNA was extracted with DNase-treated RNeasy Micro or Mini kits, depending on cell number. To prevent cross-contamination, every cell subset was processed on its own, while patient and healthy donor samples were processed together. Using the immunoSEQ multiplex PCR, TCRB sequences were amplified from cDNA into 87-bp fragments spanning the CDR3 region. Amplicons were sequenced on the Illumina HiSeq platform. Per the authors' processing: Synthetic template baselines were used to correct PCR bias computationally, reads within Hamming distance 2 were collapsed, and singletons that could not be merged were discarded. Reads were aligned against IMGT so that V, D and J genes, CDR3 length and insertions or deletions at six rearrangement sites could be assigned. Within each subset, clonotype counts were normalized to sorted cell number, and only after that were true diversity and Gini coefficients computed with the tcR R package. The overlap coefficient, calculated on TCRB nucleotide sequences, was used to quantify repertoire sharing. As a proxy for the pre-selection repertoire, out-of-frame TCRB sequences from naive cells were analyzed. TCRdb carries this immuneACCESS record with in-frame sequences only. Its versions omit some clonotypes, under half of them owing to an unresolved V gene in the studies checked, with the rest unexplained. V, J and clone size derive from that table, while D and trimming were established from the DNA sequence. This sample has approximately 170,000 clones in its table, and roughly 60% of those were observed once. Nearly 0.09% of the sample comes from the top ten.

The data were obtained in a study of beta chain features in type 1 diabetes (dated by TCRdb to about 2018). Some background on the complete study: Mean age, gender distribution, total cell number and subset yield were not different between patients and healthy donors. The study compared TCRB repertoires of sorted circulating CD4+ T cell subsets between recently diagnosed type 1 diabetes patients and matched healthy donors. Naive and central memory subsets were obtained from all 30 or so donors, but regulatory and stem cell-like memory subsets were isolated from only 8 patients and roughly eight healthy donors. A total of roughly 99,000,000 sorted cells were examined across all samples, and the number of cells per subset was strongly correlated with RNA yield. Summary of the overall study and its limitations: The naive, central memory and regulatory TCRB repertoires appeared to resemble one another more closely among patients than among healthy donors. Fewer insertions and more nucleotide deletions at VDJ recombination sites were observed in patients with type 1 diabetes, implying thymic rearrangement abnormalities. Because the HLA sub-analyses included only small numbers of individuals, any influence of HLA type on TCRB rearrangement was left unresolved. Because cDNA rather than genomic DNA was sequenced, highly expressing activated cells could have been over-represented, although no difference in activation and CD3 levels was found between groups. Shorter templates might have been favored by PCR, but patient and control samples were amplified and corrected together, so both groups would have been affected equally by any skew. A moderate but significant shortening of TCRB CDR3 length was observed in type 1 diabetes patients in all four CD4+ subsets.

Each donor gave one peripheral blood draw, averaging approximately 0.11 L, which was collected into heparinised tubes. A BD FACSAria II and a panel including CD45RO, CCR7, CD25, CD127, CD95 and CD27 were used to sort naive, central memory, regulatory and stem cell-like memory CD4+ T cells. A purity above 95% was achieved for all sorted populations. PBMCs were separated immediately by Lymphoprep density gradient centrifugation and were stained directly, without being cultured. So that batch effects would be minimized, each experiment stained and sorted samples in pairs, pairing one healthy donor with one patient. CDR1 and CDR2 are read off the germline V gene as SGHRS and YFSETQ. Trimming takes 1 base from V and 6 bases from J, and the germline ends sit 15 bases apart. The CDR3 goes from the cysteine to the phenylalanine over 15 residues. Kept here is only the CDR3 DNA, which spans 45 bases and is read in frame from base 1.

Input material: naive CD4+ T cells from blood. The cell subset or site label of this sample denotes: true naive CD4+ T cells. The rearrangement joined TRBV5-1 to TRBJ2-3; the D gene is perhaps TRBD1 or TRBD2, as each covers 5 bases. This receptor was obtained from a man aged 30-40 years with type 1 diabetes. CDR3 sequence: CASSLSGLRDDTQYF. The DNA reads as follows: TGCGCCAGCAGCTTGTCGGGGCTAAGGGATGATACGCAGTATTTT.